The sequence of this T cell receptor beta chain was determined in a study of cytomegalovirus exposure and HLA in healthy donors (dated by TCRdb to 2017 to 2019). Looking at the study overall: According to an earlier analysis of 587 of the donors, some 180 million T cells yielded some 110 million unique TCR beta sequences and about 300 Gb of sequence data. An early release that covered about 600 HLA-typed donors contained approximately 300 gigabases of sequencing data and 65 million to 100 million unique TCR sequences. Of the 350 to 400 genotyped donors, roughly 80% fell in the genetic ancestry cluster associated with self-reported Caucasian donors. The aim of the study was to test whether cataloging public T cell receptors could identify signatures of past pathogen exposure. Using immunosequencing, the study profiled T cell repertoires from about 620 subjects and related those repertoires to cytomegalovirus serostatus. In addition to the first cohort of 666 subjects, a separate validation cohort of approximately 130 different subjects was used. The study combined high-throughput TCR immunosequencing, statistical association of individual TCRs with disease status, and machine learning to predict cytomegalovirus infection status. In a later analysis, previously published TCR beta repertoires from some 640 donors were re-analyzed and high-resolution HLA genotyping was added so that TCR occurrence patterns could be studied. In the later analysis, no new phenotypic data were used to find candidate immune exposures; instead, reliance was placed on TCR beta sequences and their occurrence across donors. An earlier analysis of 587 of the donors used high-throughput TCR beta sequencing to judge whether each TCR beta V gene segment behaved as functional or pseudogenic. Donor age, sex, ethnicity and CMV serostatus were collected together with the repertoire data. A later genetic analysis used genome-wide SNP genotypes for about 55% of the 666 donors, treating that subset as a discovery cohort. Every discovery cohort repertoire had been produced on one sequencing platform. Class I and class II HLA loci were covered by the typing at four-digit resolution. Typing coverage differed by locus: A, B, C, DRB1 and DQB1 were typed in roughly 629-630 donors, DQA1 in about 560, DPA1 in 600 to 610, and DPB1 in 472. Roughly five DR-DQ haplotypes were handled as single units for association and clustering, since linkage in the cohort was strong. On average, 235,054 unique TCR beta nucleotide sequences were sequenced per donor among roughly 430 genotyped donors of the cohort, with around 19% of those sequences being non-productive. What the research found in general, with its limitations: According to the authors, the approach could potentially be generalized to other disease states and immunological phenotypes. Broadly in line with IMGT annotations, most TCR beta V segments showed up in productive rearrangements about 87% or about 30% of the time in an earlier analysis of 450 to 600 of the donors. While some public TCRs were present in many individuals, most TCR sequences turned up only very rarely across donors. This cohort had only TCR beta chains sequenced, and the lack of alpha or paired-chain data limited which features could be detected. HLA typing was unavailable for some donors at each locus, so association tests used only the typed subset. In vitro tests confirmed that three of the cytomegalovirus-associated TCR beta chains recognize cytomegalovirus antigens. Linkage disequilibrium might explain the correlated functional status among segregating V segments, but an unknown experimental factor could not be excluded. In a later genetic analysis, fewer N-insertions in productive TCRs were reported among donors in an Asian-associated ancestry cluster than the roughly 640-donor mean. In the study, around 150 TCR beta chains were listed as associated with cytomegalovirus. A later analysis found that TCR association rates varied across HLA loci, with DRB1 alleles showing the most associated TCRs and HLA-C alleles the fewest. A later genetic analysis associated a missense DCLRE1C variant with V-gene and J-gene trimming of TCR beta chains, and an independent cohort replicated the association. Seventeen rarely observed V segments, including chromosome 9 orphons, were excluded from the earlier analysis of 550 to 700 of the donors because counts were too low. The presence/absence analyses assumed that sequencing depth was roughly uniform across donors, and that assumption may not be true. The classifier was reported to diagnose cytomegalovirus status with high specificity and sensitivity in both the original and validation cohorts. For the cohort, immune exposure information was limited to CMV serostatus. According to a later analysis, parvovirus B19, influenza, CMV and Epstein-Barr virus appeared linked to several top co-occurrence clusters. A group of highly shared sequence variants was considered likely to be a technical artifact of the sequencing pipeline. Compared with equally common non-associated chains, HLA-associated TCR beta chains in a later analysis were more clonally expanded and had lower generation probabilities. When HLA alleles, especially DR and DQ, strongly co-occurred, TCR associations were difficult to assign to individual alleles. Specific HLA alleles were associated with about 17,000 TCR beta sequences at a false discovery rate of 0.05 in a later analysis. Most CMV-associated TCR beta chains appeared to be HLA-restricted in a later analysis, and the HLA associations seemed to be driven largely by CMV exposure. A further reported finding was that TCR beta sequences accurately predicted the HLA-A and HLA-B alleles for most subjects in the first cohort.

The cohort consisted of approximately 670 healthy bone marrow donors. At the time of sampling, every cohort member was nominally healthy, though immune exposures that went unrecorded were likely present. The donor tested CMV seropositive and was one of the 289 seropositive cohort members. A peripheral blood sample was collected from each donor, and TCR beta sequencing was performed on peripheral blood mononuclear cells. The Qiagen DNeasy Blood Extraction Kit was used to extract genomic DNA from the blood cell samples. Library preparation used the immunoSEQ multiplex PCR assay. For the multiplex PCR, a mixture combining 60 forward primers for TCR Vbeta segments and 13 reverse primers for TCR Jbeta segments was used. The CDR3 region of rearranged TCR beta genes was amplified from genomic DNA by a multiplex PCR assay. The amplified TCR beta libraries were sequenced on the Illumina HiSeq System as 87-base-pair reads. The original pipeline was this. A later analysis counted approximately 74 million unique TCR beta chains across the 550 to 750 repertoires, and 9.5 million to 11 million of these chains were shared by at least two donors. Raw reads were error-corrected and collapsed into unique sequences with a nearest-neighbor algorithm that merged closely related sequences to remove PCR and sequencing errors. CDR3 sequences were aligned to IMGT reference sequences to assign V, D and J gene segments. For a sequence to be retained, at least a six-nucleotide match to both a V gene segment and a J gene segment was required. Rearrangements were called productive when the CDR3 lacked stop codons and stayed in frame with V and J; all others were non-productive. CDR3 was defined by IMGT convention, running from the second conserved V-encoded cysteine to the conserved J-encoded phenylalanine. In an earlier analysis of more than 550 of the donors, sequences lacking an unambiguous match to a single V gene segment were excluded. An earlier analysis of around 600 of the donors classified V segments as functional when productive rearrangements were above 56.7% and as segregating when the standard deviation between donors was above 5%. A statistical classification framework was built for diagnosing cytomegalovirus status from the catalog of TCR beta chain sequences. In a later analysis, V and J genes were assigned by comparing TCR nucleotide sequences against IMGT/GENE-DB human TR gene sequences. The TCRdist pipeline was used in a later analysis to assign CDR3 sequences and most-parsimonious VDJ recombination scenarios. In a later analysis, each TCR beta chain was defined by its CDR3 amino acid sequence together with its V-gene family, and reads lacking a unique V-gene family were excluded. To address suspected cross-contamination and a sequencing artifact, a later analysis removed 450 to 700 highly shared, low-generation-probability nucleotide sequences. For each public chain, a later analysis derived a clonal expansion index from normalized ranks of inferred template counts within each repertoire. In a later analysis, generation probabilities were computed using a VDJ recombination model fitted to out-of-frame rearrangements, and the results were checked against IGoR. Hypergeometric tests were used in a later analysis to score TCR-TCR, TCR-HLA and TCR-CMV co-occurrence, with a repertoire-size bias correction applied to the TCR pairs. A later analysis estimated false discovery rates by permuting HLA or CMV assignments 20 times. In a later analysis, co-occurring TCRs were grouped using DBSCAN, with TCRdist sequence similarity added in when clustering inside HLA-allele-positive subsets. For co-occurrence clustering, repertoires with fewer than 30,000 or more than 120,000 public chains were excluded, along with four or five repertoires with anomalous nucleotide sharing. TCRdb re-hosts the immuneACCESS table, in-frame sequences only. Its copies lack some clones; in the studies checked, an unresolved V gene accounts for under half of them, and the cause for the rest is not known. That table gives V, J and clone size, and the DNA gave D and trimming. Here the sample has 130,000 to 150,000 clones; more than 70% occur a single time. The ten largest make up over 1% of the sample.

This clone has a handful of counts. Which antigen it targets is not known. No base quality values were provided; no much bigger clone lies one nucleotide off. This receptor was obtained from a male donor in good health and CMV-seropositive. Sequencing was done on a sample of PBMCs.

CDR3 loop: CASSVTGEAGYTF. The base sequence is TGTGCCAGCAGCGTAACAGGGGAGGCTGGCTACACCTTC. The V and J genes are TRBV6-5 and TRBJ1-2; 7 bases in the middle match TRBD1. Including cysteine and phenylalanine, the CDR3 has 13 amino acids. Kept here is only the CDR3 DNA, which spans 39 bases and is read in frame from base 1. The CDR1 and CDR2 encoded by the germline V gene are MNHEY and SVGAGI. The V end gives up 6 bases and the J end 7 bases, leaving 8 bases in the junction not matched to a gene.